This T cell receptor beta chain originates from a study of T cell repertoires in cytomegalovirus infection. The germline gives CDR1 SGHAT, CDR2 FQNNGV. The CDR3 has 13 amino acids. J lost 2 bases, V lost 6 bases, and 2 bases had no gene match. This clonotype appeared many times. What it binds is unknown. TCRdb re-derived calls from the reads in MiXCR, one entry per CDR3 protein. This table holds more than 200,000 distinct CDR3 sequences, 9.1% found once. Whole-study findings and limits: People with CMV and the relevant HLA were identified by cumulative public TCR beta family frequency.

The specimen sequenced was PBMCs. This receptor was taken from a human donor in good health (CMV status not recorded). Some clones in this sample may be carry-over from other donors' samples. The chain uses TRBV11-2 and TRBJ2-5; TRBD2 agrees at 8 bases. The CDR3 sequence is CASRRGGQETQYF. The CDR3 bases are TGTGCCAGCAGACGGGGGGGGCAAGAGACCCAGTACTTC. The full variable domain, in which reference TRBV11-2 and TRBJ2-5 provide the parts outside the CDR3, is EAGVAQSPRYKIIEKRQSVAFWCNPISGHATLYWYQQILGQGPKLLIQFQNNGVVDDSQLPKDRFSAERLKGVDSTLKIQPAKLEDSAVYLCASRRGGQETQYFGPGTRLLVL.